What follows are 24 T cell receptor beta chains derived from one specimen sequenced in a study of cytomegalovirus exposure and HLA in healthy donors. PCR amplification relied on 60 Vbeta primers (plus 13 Jbeta primers). Profiling relied on immunoSEQ multiplex PCR, and the TCRdb table lists in-frame clones only, not all of them. The sample has some 130,000 clones, approximately 74% seen once. Sequenced: PBMCs. All receptors come from a male donor in good health and CMV-seronegative.

V and J are TRBV5-1 and TRBJ1-2, with TRBD1 matching 10 bases. The V segment lost 5 bases and the J segment 7 bases; nucleotides outside the gene matches: 8. The CDR3 extends over 14 amino acids. Germline-derived CDR1 and CDR2 are SGHRS and YFSETQ. Here the CDR3 reads CASRYRQGAGGYTF. DNA for the CDR3: TGCGCCAGCAGATACAGACAGGGGGCGGGTGGCTACACCTTC.

The chain employs TRBV10-3 and TRBJ2-7, with TRBD1 identical over 8 bases. V shed 5 bases and J 5 bases; nucleotides not matched to a gene: 11. CDR3 length: 15 residues. CDR1 is ENHRY, CDR2 SYGVKD, per germline. Here the CDR3 reads CAISPSDRVANEQYF. The CDR3 nucleotides read TGTGCCATCAGTCCATCGGACAGGGTGGCCAACGAGCAGTACTTC.

The chain employs TRBV7-2 and TRBJ2-3, with 8 bases matching TRBD2. Germline loops: CDR1 SGHTA, CDR2 FQGNSA. CDR3 length: 15 amino acids. The V gene end was trimmed by 5 bases and the J gene end by 4 bases; junction bases not matched to a gene: 8. The CDR3 DNA reads TGTGCCAGCAGCCGGAGCGGGAGTAGGTCAGATACGCAGTATTTT. Protein: CASSRSGSRSDTQYF.

The table lists this clone with a few counts. The DNA for the CDR3 is TGTGCCAGCACTAACGACAGGCGAGCTAACTATGGCTACACCTTC. It yields the protein CASTNDRRANYGYTF. This chain connects TRBV6-5 to TRBJ1-2, with a weak D call TRBD1 (6 bases). The germline V and J ends were trimmed by 7 bases and 0 bases, with 15 bases remaining between them. Germline CDR1 and CDR2: MNHEY and SVGAGI. The CDR3 totals 15 residues.

The chain couples TRBV5-6 to TRBJ2-2; 7 bases align to TRBD1. Trimming took 6 bases from V and 5 from J; bases not matched to a gene: 4. Germline assignment: CDR1 SGHDT and CDR2 YYEEEE. The CDR3 has 13 residues. CDR3 in DNA: TGTGCCAGCAAGGGGGCTACAACCGGGGAGCTGTTTTTT. Its protein product is CASKGATTGELFF.

This clone was observed once. The V call is TRBV2, the J call TRBJ2-7; a weak D match, TRBD1 (5 bases). CDR3 length: 14 amino acids. Trimming took off 3 bases at V and 2 bases at J, with 11 bases between the two ends. Germline V gives CDR1 SNHLY, CDR2 FYNNEI. The chain's CDR3 is CASSDLLQAYEQYF. The CDR3 DNA follows: TGTGCCAGCAGTGATTTATTACAGGCCTACGAGCAGTACTTC.

In DNA, the CDR3 is TGTGCCAGCAGTCTCATTGGGGGGGGCGTCGTATCTGGGGCCAACGTCCTGACTTTC. This sequence encodes CASSLIGGGVVSGANVLTF. The chain employs TRBV28 and TRBJ2-6, with D possibly matching TRBD2 (7 bases). Germline assignment: CDR1 MDHEN and CDR2 SYDVKM. CDR3 length: 19 amino acids. V was clipped by 5 bases and J by 1 base, with 21 bases between them.

This chain joins TRBV7-9 and TRBJ2-3; 8 bases line up with TRBD2. There are 16 residues in the CDR3. After removal of 5 bases from V and 2 bases from J, the junction contained 9 bases not matched to a gene. Germline loops: CDR1 SEHNR, CDR2 FQNEAQ (reference sequence). CDR3 in DNA: TGTGCCAGCAGCCCAAGGACTAGCACTCTCACAGATACGCAGTATTTT. Translated, it gives CASSPRTSTLTDTQYF.

This clone was found once. The chain carries TRBV27 and TRBJ1-6; 8 bases are a match to TRBD1. From germline, CDR1 is MNHEY and CDR2 SMNVEV (reference sequence). V dropped 4 bases and J dropped 9; count of bases not matched to a gene: 8. The CDR3 consists of 15 residues. The CDR3 DNA reads TGTGCCAGCAGTTCACGCCAGGGGGCATTTTCACCCCTCCACTTT. It encodes CASSSRQGAFSPLHF.

This chain uses TRBV7-2 with TRBJ2-2, with no clear D. Germline V lookup: CDR1 SGHTA, CDR2 FQGNSA. This CDR3 contains 11 residues. Trimming took 5 bases from V and 6 from J, leaving 4 bases between them. CDR3 region: CASSLAGELFF. The CDR3 bases are TGTGCCAGCAGCCTCGCCGGGGAGCTGTTTTTT.

The rearrangement uses TRBV7-9 and TRBJ2-6; TRBD2 is a possible D gene (6 bases). V was clipped by 11 bases and J by 0 bases, with 17 bases between them. The CDR3 runs 16 residues. Per germline, CDR1 SEHNR and CDR2 FQNEAQ (reference sequence). CDR3 DNA: TGTGCCTTCGGGGAGGTGCCGAGCTCTGGGGCCAACGTCCTGACTTTC. It translates to CAFGEVPSSGANVLTF.

The chain joins TRBV19 to TRBJ1-2, with D possibly matching TRBD1 (5 bases). V was pared by 5 bases and J by 2 bases, with 15 bases between. The CDR3 totals 15 residues. Germline assignment: CDR1 LNHDA and CDR2 SQIVND (reference sequence). The CDR3 nucleotides read TGTGCCAGTAGTCCGCTCCAGGGAATAAACTATGGCTACACCTTC. Translated: CASSPLQGINYGYTF.

The chain carries TRBV11-3 and TRBJ2-1, with TRBD1 matching over 7 bases. J was trimmed by 5 bases and V by 0 bases; bases with no gene match: 10. This CDR3 comprises 17 residues. Looked up from germline, CDR1 is SGHNT and CDR2 is YENEEA. The CDR3 reads CASSLDWGQMSHNEQFF. CDR3 sequence (DNA): TGTGCCAGCAGCTTAGACTGGGGACAGATGAGTCACAATGAGCAGTTCTTC.

V is TRBV9 and J is TRBJ1-5, with 9 bases matching TRBD1. In germline, CDR1 is SGDLS, CDR2 YYNGEE. CDR3 length: 17 amino acids. Losses at the gene ends were 3 bases for V and 10 bases for J; bases not matched to a gene: 17. The CDR3 loop is CASSARQGGDFKPPQHF. For the CDR3, the DNA is TGTGCCAGCAGCGCCCGACAGGGGGGGGATTTTAAACCCCCCCAGCATTTT.

The rearrangement uses TRBV6-4 and TRBJ2-3; 7 bases are shared with TRBD2. V lost 3 bases, J lost 0 bases, and 6 bases stayed unmatched. The CDR3 is 16 amino acids. Looked up from germline, CDR1 is MRHNA and CDR2 is SNTAGT. This CDR3 is CASSESLAVSTDTQYF. The CDR3 region has the DNA TGTGCCAGCAGTGAAAGCCTAGCGGTTAGCACAGATACGCAGTATTTT.

This clone has only one observation. The chain recombines TRBV9 with TRBJ2-2; D is uncertain. The V end lost 2 bases, the J end lost 0 bases, and 8 bases lay between the germline ends. This CDR3 has 15 residues. The V gene's germline CDR1 is SGDLS and CDR2 YYNGEE. CDR3 protein: CASSVFQTNTGELFF. The CDR3 DNA reads TGTGCCAGCAGCGTTTTCCAGACGAACACCGGGGAGCTGTTTTTT. Supplemented by reference TRBV9 and TRBJ2-2, the full variable domain reads DSGVTQTPKHLITATGQRVTLRCSPRSGDLSVYWYQQSLDQGLQFLIQYYNGEERAKGNILERFSAQQFPDLHSELNLSSLELGDSALYFCASSVFQTNTGELFFGEGSRLTVL.

In this sample, this clone turned up once. The rearrangement uses TRBV7-8 and TRBJ1-2, with 7 bases matching TRBD1. Germline V gene data show CDR1 as SGHVS and CDR2 as FQNEAQ. Losses at the gene ends were 0 bases for V and 4 bases for J; bases not matched to a gene: 5. The CDR3 runs 15 residues. The CDR3 sequence is CASSLARGAPYGYTF. CDR3 coding DNA: TGTGCCAGCAGCTTAGCCAGGGGGGCCCCCTATGGCTACACCTTC.

V usage is TRBV29-1 and J usage is TRBJ1-1; TRBD1 agrees at 9 bases. This CDR3 region has 15 residues. Looked up from germline, CDR1 is SQVTM and CDR2 is ANQGSEA. V shed 0 bases, J shed 5 bases, and the junction held 7 bases outside the gene matches. As DNA, the CDR3 is TGCAGCGTTGAAGATCGCAGACAGGGGGGAACTGAAGCTTTCTTT. Translated, it gives CSVEDRRQGGTEAFF.

This sequence joins TRBV28 and TRBJ2-3; the D is unclear. In germline, CDR1 is MDHEN, CDR2 SYDVKM. The length of the CDR3 is 16 residues. V lost 5 bases to trimming and J lost 3 bases, with 18 bases between them. CDR3 DNA: TGTGCCAGCAGTCCCACCCTCCCCGGGTCGACAGATACGCAGTATTTT. Its protein is CASSPTLPGSTDTQYF.

The gene calls are TRBV11-2 and TRBJ1-6, with D tentatively TRBD1 (6 bases). Germline V gives CDR1 SGHAT, CDR2 FQNNGV. The CDR3 has 16 amino acids. V was cut by 1 base and J by 5 bases, with 12 bases left in between. CDR3 nucleotide sequence: TGTGCCAGCAGCTTAGCGGGGGGCGGAAATAATTCACCCCTCCACTTT. It yields the protein CASSLAGGGNNSPLHF.

The chain is built from TRBV6-1 and TRBJ1-1, with TRBD1 matching 9 bases. The CDR3 runs 15 residues. Per the germline V gene, CDR1 is MNHNS and CDR2 is SASEGT. The J segment lost 3 bases and the V segment lost 6 bases, leaving 8 bases of the junction unmatched. The CDR3 spells CASSPRDRVYTEAFF. CDR3 in DNA: TGTGCCAGCAGCCCCCGGGACAGGGTGTACACTGAAGCTTTCTTT.

The chain couples TRBV6-4 to TRBJ2-3; 10 bases match TRBD1. CDR3 size: 14 residues. J lost 2 bases, V lost 6 bases, and 2 bases had no gene match. Germline-derived CDR1 and CDR2 are MRHNA and SNTAGT. The CDR3 is CASSGTGDTDTQYF. CDR3 nucleotide sequence: TGTGCCAGCAGCGGGACAGGGGACACAGATACGCAGTATTTT.

This clone was picked up a small number of times. The CDR3 coding sequence is TGTGCCAGCAGCCACCGAGGGTTTAATGAAAAACTGTTTTTT. This sequence encodes CASSHRGFNEKLFF. J is TRBJ1-4 and V is TRBV6-5; no reliable D call. The CDR3 is made up of 14 amino acids. Deletions cut 6 bases from V and 4 bases from J, with 12 bases between. Germline CDR1 is MNHEY and CDR2 is SVGAGI.

V and J are TRBV4-1 and TRBJ2-4; 8 nucleotides line up with TRBD2. Trimming removed 1 base from V and 0 bases from J; junction bases left unmatched: 11. CDR1 and CDR2 from the germline V gene are MGHRA and YSYEKL. This CDR3 is 19 amino acids long. The CDR3 DNA reads TGCGCCAGCAGCCAAGTATCCACCTTCCTAGCGGGAGCCAAAAACATTCAGTACTTC. Translation: CASSQVSTFLAGAKNIQYF.